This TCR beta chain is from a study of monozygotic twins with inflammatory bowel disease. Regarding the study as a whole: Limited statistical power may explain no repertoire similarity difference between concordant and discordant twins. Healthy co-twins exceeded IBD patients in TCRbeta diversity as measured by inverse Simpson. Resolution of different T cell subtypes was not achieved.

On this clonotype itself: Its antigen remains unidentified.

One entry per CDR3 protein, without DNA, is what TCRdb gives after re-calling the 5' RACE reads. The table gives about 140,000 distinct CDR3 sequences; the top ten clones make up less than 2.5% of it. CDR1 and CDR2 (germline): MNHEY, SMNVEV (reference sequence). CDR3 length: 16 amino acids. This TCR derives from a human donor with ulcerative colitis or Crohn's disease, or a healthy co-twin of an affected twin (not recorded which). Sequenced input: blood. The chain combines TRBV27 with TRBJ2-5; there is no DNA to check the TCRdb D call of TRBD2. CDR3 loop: CASSSPGTSGEETQYF.